Sequencing of this T cell receptor (beta chain) was carried out in a study of OX40 agonist ivuxolimab in advanced cancers. For context, the study as a whole: Ivuxolimab, which targeted the costimulatory receptor OX40 (CD134), was an agonistic, fully human IgG2 monoclonal antibody. The monotherapy dose-escalation portion (N of about 57 patients) of the phase I ivuxolimab trial is reported in the paper. Peripheral TCRbeta sequencing was intended to test whether TCR sequence diversity was altered and clonal T-cell expansion was caused by ivuxolimab. The dose-escalation cohort was around 83% male with a mean age of about 60 years, ranging from about 20 to 80. Partial responses were achieved by three dose-escalation patients, of whom one had hepatocellular carcinoma and two had cutaneous melanoma. Of the roughly 52 dose-escalation patients, hepatocellular carcinoma was present in about 20, melanoma in around 15, renal cell carcinoma in 9 and head and neck cancer in 9. Patients were allowed to have had prior anti-PD-1, anti-PD-L1 or anti-CTLA-4 therapy, and around 41% of the dose-escalation patients had previously received checkpoint inhibitors. Intravenous ivuxolimab was administered to patients every 2 weeks at six dose levels: 0.01, 0.1, 0.3, 1.5, 3 and 10 mg/kg. The paper as a whole reports these results and caveats: In partial responders in the 0.1-3.0 mg/kg groups, normalized peripheral clonal expansion was found to be among the lowest, especially among CD8+ T cells. At doses from 0.1 to 3.0 mg/kg, clonal expansion was seen in both CD4+ and CD8+ blood T cells between baseline and week 6. The antigen specificity of the peripheral T cells that underwent clonal expansion was not determined. Low levels of normalized T-cell clonal expansion were also seen in some nonresponding patients. After ivuxolimab, CD8+ T cells had more expanded clones than CD4+ T cells on average.

From the cysteine up to the phenylalanine, the CDR3 has a length of 16 residues. Only the CDR3 DNA stays, 48 bases, in frame from base 1. The germline V gene (reference sequence) sets CDR1 to SEHNR and CDR2 to FQNEAQ. Unmatched junction bases come to 8, with V trimmed by 6 bases and J by 5 bases. A remark on this clone: What antigen it recognizes has not been identified. No base-level quality is on record; no much larger clone is a single base apart.

The trial excluded patients who had a history of autoimmune disease or were on systemic immunosuppression. Peripheral blood for TCR sequencing was drawn from every dose cohort at baseline, at cycle 4 day 1 and at cycle 7 day 1. The samples were taken from a phase I, first-in-human, multicenter, open-label dose-escalation trial of ivuxolimab. Adults with locally advanced or metastatic head and neck squamous cell, hepatocellular, melanoma or renal cell carcinoma were enrolled in the trial. CD4+ and CD8+ T cells were sorted separately from peripheral blood before TCR sequencing. To sequence the TCRbeta CDR3 region, genomic DNA was isolated from the sorted cells. TCRbeta CDR3 regions were sequenced using the immunoSEQ Assay. TCRdb took over this immuneACCESS table, retaining in-frame rearrangements with V and J assigned. Such tables are incomplete; in checked studies, under half of the missing clones stem from an unresolved V gene, and the remainder is unexplained. The sample table lists roughly 89,000 clones, approximately 91% of them with a count of one. Together, the top ten hold roughly 0.32% of the sample.

The clonotype comes from an adult with an advanced solid tumor such as melanoma, head and neck, liver or kidney cancer. The chain employs TRBV7-9 and TRBJ2-1, and TRBD2 aligns with 12 junction nucleotides. Sequencing was performed on CD4+ or CD8+ T cells sorted from blood, taken in a trial of the OX40 agonist ivuxolimab. In nucleotide form, the sequence is TGTGCCAGCAGGAGACTAGCGGGAGAGGTAGACAATGAGCAGTTCTTC. Protein translation: CASRRLAGEVDNEQFF.